These 18 T cell receptor beta chains were sequenced from one sample in a study of blood T cell repertoires in COVID-19. Profiled with immunoSEQ multiplex PCR; TCRdb holds only in-frame clones, not every one. The sample comprises around 290,000 clones, around 90% of which are singletons, and 1.7% rests with the top ten. The sequenced sample consisted of PBMCs or T cells enriched from blood (not recorded which). The origin of the receptors is a woman in her thirties or forties who had recovered from COVID-19.

This clone appeared a single time. The gene calls are TRBV2 and TRBJ1-4; 7 nucleotides match TRBD1. The germline V gene encodes CDR1 SNHLY and CDR2 FYNNEI. The CDR3 is made up of 15 amino acids. The ends lost 8 bases at V and 4 bases at J; junction bases unmatched: 10. CDR3 bases: TGTGCCAGCCACAAGTCCGGGACAGTTAATGAAAAACTGTTTTTT. Protein product: CASHKSGTVNEKLFF.

This chain connects TRBV18 to TRBJ2-2; D is perhaps TRBD2 (6 bases). The CDR3 loop spans 16 amino acids. Germline loops: CDR1 KGHSH, CDR2 LQKENI. V lost 0 bases, J lost 6 bases, and 14 bases lay in between. As DNA, the CDR3 is TGTGCCAGCTCACCACCGGAAAAGGGGAGGTCCGGGGAGCTGTTTTTT. Its translation: CASSPPEKGRSGELFF.

The count of this clone is one. This rearrangement joins TRBV30 to TRBJ2-2; no definite D call. This CDR3 spans 12 amino acids. Germline-derived CDR1 and CDR2 are GTSNPN and SVGIG (reference sequence). V gave up 2 bases and J gave up 4 bases, with 5 bases separating them. The CDR3 loop is CAWSPSTGELFF. The CDR3 nucleotides read TGTGCCTGGAGTCCCAGCACCGGGGAGCTGTTTTTT.

This chain uses TRBV11-2 with TRBJ1-1; 7 bases map to TRBD1. The CDR3 is 16 amino acids. From germline, CDR1 is SGHAT and CDR2 FQNNGV. The J segment lost 0 bases and the V segment lost 0 bases, leaving 4 bases of the junction unmatched. DNA of the CDR3: TGTGCCAGCAGCTTAGATCCAGGGGGGATGAACACTGAAGCTTTCTTT. It codes for CASSLDPGGMNTEAFF.

This chain connects TRBV21-1 to TRBJ2-1; TRBD1 is taken as the D call from the table, unchecked against the DNA. TRBV21-1 is an annotated pseudogene. This CDR3 contains 16 residues. The CDR3 loop is CASSKGYQGHRDEQFF. The CDR3 DNA follows: TGTGCCAGCAGCAAAGGTTACCAGGGCCATAGGGATGAGCAGTTCTTC.

In nucleotides, the CDR3 is TGTGCCAGCAGCTCGCGGGTGGACTATGGCTACACCTTC. It codes for CASSSRVDYGYTF. The chain couples TRBV7-2 to TRBJ1-2; D uncertain. V was shortened by 4 bases and J by 3 bases, with 9 bases between the two germline ends. Germline values: CDR1 SGHTA, CDR2 FQGNSA. The CDR3 has 13 residues.

This clone has a single count. This chain uses TRBV15 with TRBJ2-7, with D unresolved. The germline V gene has CDR1 LNHNV and CDR2 YYDKDF (reference sequence). V was shortened by 0 bases and J by 4 bases, with 13 bases between the two germline ends. The CDR3 is 15 residues long. CDR3 DNA: TGTGCCACCAGCAGAGATCTTAGTCCGGTATACGAGCAGTACTTC. Encoded protein: CATSRDLSPVYEQYF. Full variable domain (rest looked up from reference TRBV15 and TRBJ2-7): DAMVIQNPRYQVTQFGKPVTLSCSQTLNHNVMYWYQQKSSQAPKLLFHYYDKDFNNEADTPDNFQSRRPNTSFCFLDIRSPGLGDTAMYLCATSRDLSPVYEQYFGPGTRLTVT.

This clone turned up a few times. The V and J genes are TRBV30 and TRBJ2-2; 8 bases agree with TRBD1. In germline, CDR1 is GTSNPN, CDR2 SVGIG (reference sequence). After removal of 0 bases from V and 3 bases from J, the junction contained 3 bases not matched to a gene. This CDR3 region has 15 residues. The CDR3 region has the DNA TGTGCCTGGAGTGTCCTGACAGGGGACACCGGGGAGCTGTTTTTT. Translating it yields CAWSVLTGDTGELFF.

The chain combines TRBV7-3 with TRBJ2-2, with 10 bases aligning to TRBD1. The V and J ends lost 5 bases and 5 bases, in that order; junction bases with no gene match: 5. CDR1 is SGHTA and CDR2 is FQGTGA in the germline V gene. The CDR3 consists of 15 residues. In DNA form, the CDR3 reads TGTGCCAGCAGCCCGCCGGACAGGGGGACCGGGGAGCTGTTTTTT. Its protein product is CASSPPDRGTGELFF.

The rearrangement uses TRBV14 and TRBJ2-1; 14 positions agree with TRBD2. The CDR3 extends over 16 amino acids. The germline CDR1 and CDR2 sequences are SGHDN and FVKESK. V lost 4 bases, J lost 10 bases, and 9 bases stayed unmatched. The CDR3 DNA sequence: TGTGCCAGCAGCCCCACGACTAGCGGGAGGGCCTGGGAGCAGTTCTTC. It translates to CASSPTTSGRAWEQFF.

The chain combines TRBV19 with TRBJ2-3, with 8 bases identical to TRBD1. The V segment lost 9 bases and the J segment 1 base; nucleotides outside the gene matches: 6. The CDR3 totals 14 residues. Per germline, CDR1 LNHDA and CDR2 SQIVND (reference sequence). CDR3: CASKDRAGTDTQYF. In DNA form, the CDR3 reads TGTGCCAGCAAGGACAGGGCTGGCACAGATACGCAGTATTTT.

This clone was detected once. The chain carries TRBV5-1 and TRBJ2-1; D is uncertain. Trimming removed 0 bases from V and 7 bases from J, with 5 bases in between. Germline lookup yields CDR1 SGHRS and CDR2 YFSETQ. The CDR3 is 12 residues long. The chain's CDR3 is CASSLAVNEQFF. The CDR3 DNA sequence: TGCGCCAGCAGCTTGGCTGTTAATGAGCAGTTCTTC.

The sample holds one count of this clone. The chain links TRBV4-2 to TRBJ2-5; maybe TRBD1 (6 bases). CDR1 is LGHNA and CDR2 is YNFKEQ in the germline V gene. The CDR3 is made up of 14 amino acids. Between the trimmed V and J ends, which lost 4 bases and 5 bases, there was a span of 14 bases. The CDR3 protein is CASSPRGGVETQYF. The CDR3 DNA reads TGTGCCAGCAGCCCCCGAGGGGGAGTGGAGACCCAGTACTTC.

This chain links TRBV27 with TRBJ2-7, with 12 positions matching TRBD1. V gave up 4 bases and J gave up 5 bases; unmatched junction bases: 6. The CDR3 consists of 15 residues. Looked up from germline, CDR1 is MNHEY and CDR2 is SMNVEV (reference sequence). The CDR3 loop is CASSSTGTGGHEQYF. The CDR3 bases are TGTGCCAGCAGTTCCACCGGGACAGGGGGCCACGAGCAGTACTTC.

The chain has TRBV19 and TRBJ2-7; TRBD1 matches 8 bases. The J segment lost 0 bases and the V segment lost 8 bases, leaving 3 bases of the junction unmatched. This CDR3 has 13 amino acids. The germline CDR1 and CDR2 sequences are LNHDA and SQIVND (reference sequence). CDR3 residues: CASSDRASYEQYF. The CDR3 DNA reads TGTGCCAGTTCGGACAGGGCCTCCTACGAGCAGTACTTC.

This clone was picked up a small number of times. The chain carries TRBV7-3 and TRBJ2-1; no firm D call. V lost 3 bases and J 5 bases, leaving 8 bases between the germline ends. Germline values: CDR1 SGHTA, CDR2 FQGTGA. The CDR3 extends over 13 amino acids. The CDR3: CASSFSRNNEQFF. The CDR3 DNA reads as TGTGCCAGCAGCTTCTCTAGGAACAATGAGCAGTTCTTC.

The J gene is TRBJ1-4, the V gene TRBV6-5, with no clear D. CDR3 length equals 14 residues. V lost 4 bases and J 8 bases, leaving 14 bases between the germline ends. Germline V gene data show CDR1 as MNHEY and CDR2 as SVGAGI. This chain's CDR3 is CASSSSITGEKLFF. CDR3 DNA: TGTGCCAGCAGTTCGAGTATCACGGGGGAAAAACTGTTTTTT.

In DNA form, the CDR3 reads TGTGCCAGCAGCCCTATCAGGACAGGGAGGAATTCACCCCTCCACTTT. Translated, it gives CASSPIRTGRNSPLHF. V gene TRBV7-2 combines with J gene TRBJ1-6, with 8 positions matching TRBD1. V lost 5 bases, J lost 7 bases, and 10 bases stayed unmatched. CDR3 size: 16 residues. Germline V gene sequence: CDR1 SGHTA, CDR2 FQGNSA.